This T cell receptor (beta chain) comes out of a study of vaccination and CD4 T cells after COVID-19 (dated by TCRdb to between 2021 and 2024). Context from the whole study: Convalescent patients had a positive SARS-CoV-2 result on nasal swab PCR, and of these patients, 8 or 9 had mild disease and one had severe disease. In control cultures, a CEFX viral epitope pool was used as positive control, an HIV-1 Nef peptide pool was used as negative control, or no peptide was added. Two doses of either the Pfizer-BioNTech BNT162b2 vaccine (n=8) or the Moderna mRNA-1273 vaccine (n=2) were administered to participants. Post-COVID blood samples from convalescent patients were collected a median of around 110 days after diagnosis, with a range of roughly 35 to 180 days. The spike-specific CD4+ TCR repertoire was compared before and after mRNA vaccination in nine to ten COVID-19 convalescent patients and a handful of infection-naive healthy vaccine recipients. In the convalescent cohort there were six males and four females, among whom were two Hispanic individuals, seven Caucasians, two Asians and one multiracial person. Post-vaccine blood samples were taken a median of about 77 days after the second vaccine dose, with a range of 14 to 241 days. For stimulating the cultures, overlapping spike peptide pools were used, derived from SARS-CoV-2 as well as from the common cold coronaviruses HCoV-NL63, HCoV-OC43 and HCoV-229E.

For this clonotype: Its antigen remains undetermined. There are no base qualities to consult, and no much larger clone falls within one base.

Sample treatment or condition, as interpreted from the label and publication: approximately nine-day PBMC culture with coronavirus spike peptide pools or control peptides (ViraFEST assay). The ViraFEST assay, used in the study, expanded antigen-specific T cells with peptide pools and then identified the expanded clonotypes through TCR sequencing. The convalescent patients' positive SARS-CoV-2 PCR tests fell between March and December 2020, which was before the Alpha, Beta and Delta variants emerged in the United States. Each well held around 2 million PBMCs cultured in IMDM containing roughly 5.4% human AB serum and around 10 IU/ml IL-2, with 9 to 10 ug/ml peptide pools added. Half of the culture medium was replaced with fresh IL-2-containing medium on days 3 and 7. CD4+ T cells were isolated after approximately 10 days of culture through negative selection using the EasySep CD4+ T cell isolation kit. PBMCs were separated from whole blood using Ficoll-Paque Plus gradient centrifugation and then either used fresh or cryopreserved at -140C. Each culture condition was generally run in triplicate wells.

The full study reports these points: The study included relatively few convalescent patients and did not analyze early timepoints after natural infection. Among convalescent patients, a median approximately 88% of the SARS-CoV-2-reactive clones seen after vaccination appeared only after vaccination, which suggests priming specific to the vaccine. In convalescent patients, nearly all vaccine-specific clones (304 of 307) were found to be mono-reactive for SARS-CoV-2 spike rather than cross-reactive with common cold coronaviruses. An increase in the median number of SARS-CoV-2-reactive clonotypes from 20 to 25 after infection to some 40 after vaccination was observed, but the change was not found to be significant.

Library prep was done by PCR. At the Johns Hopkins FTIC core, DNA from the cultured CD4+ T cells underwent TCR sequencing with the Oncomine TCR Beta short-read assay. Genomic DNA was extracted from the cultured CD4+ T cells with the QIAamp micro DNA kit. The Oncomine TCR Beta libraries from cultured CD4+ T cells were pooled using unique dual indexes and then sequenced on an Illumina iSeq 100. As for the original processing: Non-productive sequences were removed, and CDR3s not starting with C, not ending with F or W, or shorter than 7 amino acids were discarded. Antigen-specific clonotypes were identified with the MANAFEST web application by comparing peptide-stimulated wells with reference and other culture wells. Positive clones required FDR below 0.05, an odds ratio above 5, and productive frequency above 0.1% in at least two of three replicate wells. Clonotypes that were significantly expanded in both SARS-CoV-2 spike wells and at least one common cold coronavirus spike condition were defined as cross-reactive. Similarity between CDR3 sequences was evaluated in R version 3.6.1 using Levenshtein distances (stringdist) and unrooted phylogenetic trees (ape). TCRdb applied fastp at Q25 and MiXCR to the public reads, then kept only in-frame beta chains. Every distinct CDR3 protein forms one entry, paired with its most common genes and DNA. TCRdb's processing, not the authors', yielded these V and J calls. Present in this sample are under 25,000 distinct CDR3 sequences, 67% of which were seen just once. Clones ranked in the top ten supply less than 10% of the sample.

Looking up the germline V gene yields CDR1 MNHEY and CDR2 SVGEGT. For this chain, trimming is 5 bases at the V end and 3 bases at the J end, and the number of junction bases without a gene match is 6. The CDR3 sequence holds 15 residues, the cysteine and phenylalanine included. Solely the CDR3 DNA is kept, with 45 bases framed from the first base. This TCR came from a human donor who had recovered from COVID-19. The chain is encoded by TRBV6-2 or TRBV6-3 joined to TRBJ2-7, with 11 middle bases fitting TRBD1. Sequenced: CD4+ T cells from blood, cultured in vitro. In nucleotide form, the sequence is TGTGCCAGCAGTGGTGGCGGGACAGGGGGCTACGAGCAGTACTTC. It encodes CASSGGGTGGYEQYF.